The following is a T cell receptor beta chain sequence with its context. As yet, its antigen is unknown. The data derive from a study of CD8 T cells in Susac syndrome. Study background: Patients with Susac syndrome were therapy-naive, taking corticosteroids, with some also receiving intravenous immunoglobulin, or taking intravenous immunoglobulin alone at the time their blood was drawn.

Germline V gene sequence: CDR1 DFQATT, CDR2 SNEGSKA (reference sequence). V lost 6 bases and J lost 8; bases outside the gene matches: 10. The CDR3 sequence is 13 residues long. The RNA, about 0.45 to 1 ug, was put through reverse transcription using random hexamers. MiXCR, applied by TCRdb to the immunoSEQ multiplex PCR reads, yields one record per CDR3 protein. Of under 80,000 distinct CDR3 sequences in the sample, about 92% were seen once. Each Susac syndrome patient had definite or probable disease by recently defined criteria. TEMRA cells were FACS-enriched, with CD8+ and CD4+ T cells isolated negatively. Whole-study results and caveats: There was no clonal expansion in the CD4+ T cell repertoires of Susac syndrome.

The rearrangement uses TRBV20-1 and TRBJ1-2; 9 nucleotides align to TRBD1. The sequence was obtained from a human donor with Susac syndrome. The sequenced sample was CD4+ T cells from PBMCs. CDR3 loop: CSAGGQGWSGYTF. In DNA form, the CDR3 reads TGCAGTGCGGGAGGACAGGGGTGGTCGGGCTACACCTTC.